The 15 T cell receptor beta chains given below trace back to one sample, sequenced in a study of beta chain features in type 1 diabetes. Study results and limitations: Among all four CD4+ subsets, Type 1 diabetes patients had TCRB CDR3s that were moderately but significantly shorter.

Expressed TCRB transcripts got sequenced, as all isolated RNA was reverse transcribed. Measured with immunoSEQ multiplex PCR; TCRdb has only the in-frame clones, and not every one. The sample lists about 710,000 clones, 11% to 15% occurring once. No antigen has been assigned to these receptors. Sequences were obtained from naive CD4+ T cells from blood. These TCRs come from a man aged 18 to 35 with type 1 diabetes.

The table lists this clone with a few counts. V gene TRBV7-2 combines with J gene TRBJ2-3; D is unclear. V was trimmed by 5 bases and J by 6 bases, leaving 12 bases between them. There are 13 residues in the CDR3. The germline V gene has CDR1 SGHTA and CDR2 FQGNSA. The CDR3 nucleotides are TGTGCCAGCAGCCCGACCAGCGCCGATACGCAGTATTTT. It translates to CASSPTSADTQYF.

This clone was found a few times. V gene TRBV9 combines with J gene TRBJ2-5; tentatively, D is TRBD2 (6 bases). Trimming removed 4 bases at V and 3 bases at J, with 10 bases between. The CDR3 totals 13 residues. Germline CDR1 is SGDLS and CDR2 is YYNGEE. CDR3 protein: CASSPGGEETQYF. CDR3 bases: TGTGCCAGCAGCCCTGGAGGGGAAGAGACCCAGTACTTC.

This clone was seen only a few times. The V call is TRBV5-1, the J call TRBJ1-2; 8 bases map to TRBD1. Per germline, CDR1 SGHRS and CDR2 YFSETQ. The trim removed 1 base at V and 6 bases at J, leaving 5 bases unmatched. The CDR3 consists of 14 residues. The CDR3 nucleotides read TGCGCCAGCAGCTTGCGGACAGGGATCGATGGCTACACCTTC. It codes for CASSLRTGIDGYTF.

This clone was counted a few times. As DNA, the CDR3 is TGTGCCAGCAGCCCCGGACCTCGCTCCTACAATGAGCAGTTCTTC. This translates into CASSPGPRSYNEQFF. The J gene is TRBJ2-1, the V gene TRBV7-3; D remains ambiguous. From germline, CDR1 is SGHTA and CDR2 FQGTGA. The CDR3 is 15 amino acids. The germline V and J ends were trimmed by 5 bases and 0 bases, with 11 bases remaining between them.

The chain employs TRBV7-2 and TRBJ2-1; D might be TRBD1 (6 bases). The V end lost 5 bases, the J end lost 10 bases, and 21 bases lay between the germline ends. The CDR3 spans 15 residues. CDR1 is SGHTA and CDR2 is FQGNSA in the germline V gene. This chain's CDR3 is CASSTGQPSGVEQFF. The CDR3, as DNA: TGTGCCAGCAGCACCGGACAGCCCTCGGGTGTGGAGCAGTTCTTC.

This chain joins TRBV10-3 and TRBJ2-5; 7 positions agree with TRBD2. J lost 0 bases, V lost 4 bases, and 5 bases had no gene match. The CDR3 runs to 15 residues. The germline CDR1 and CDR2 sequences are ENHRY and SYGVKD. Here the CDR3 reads CAISASGAHQETQYF. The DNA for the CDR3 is TGTGCCATCAGTGCGAGCGGGGCCCACCAAGAGACCCAGTACTTC.

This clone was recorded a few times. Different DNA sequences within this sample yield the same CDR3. CDR3 residues: CASSLAGEDTQYF. CDR3 coding DNA: TGCGCCAGCAGCTTGGCAGGGGAGGATACGCAGTATTTT. The genes are TRBV5-1 and TRBJ2-3; D possibly corresponds to TRBD1 (6 bases). The CDR3 totals 13 residues. The V and J ends lost 0 bases and 6 bases respectively, with 8 bases between them. Germline CDR1 is SGHRS and CDR2 is YFSETQ.

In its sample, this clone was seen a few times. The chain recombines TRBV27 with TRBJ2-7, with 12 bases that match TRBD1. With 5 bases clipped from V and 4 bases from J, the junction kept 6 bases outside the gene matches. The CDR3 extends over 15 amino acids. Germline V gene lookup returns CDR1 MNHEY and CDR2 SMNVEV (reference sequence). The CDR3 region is CASSPRDRGQYEQYF. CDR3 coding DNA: TGTGCCAGCAGTCCCCGGGACAGGGGGCAGTACGAGCAGTACTTC.

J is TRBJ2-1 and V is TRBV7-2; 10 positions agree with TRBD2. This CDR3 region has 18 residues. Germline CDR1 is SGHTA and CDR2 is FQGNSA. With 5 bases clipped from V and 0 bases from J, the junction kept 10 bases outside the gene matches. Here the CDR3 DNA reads TGTGCCAGCAGCCTTATAGGACTAGCGGTAAGCTCCTACAATGAGCAGTTCTTC. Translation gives CASSLIGLAVSSYNEQFF. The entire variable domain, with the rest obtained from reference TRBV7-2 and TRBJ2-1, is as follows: GAGVSQSPSNKVTEKGKDVELRCDPISGHTALYWYRQSLGQGLEFLIYFQGNSAPDKSGLPSDRFSAERTGGSVSTLTIQRTQQEDSAVYLCASSLIGLAVSSYNEQFFGPGTRLTVL.

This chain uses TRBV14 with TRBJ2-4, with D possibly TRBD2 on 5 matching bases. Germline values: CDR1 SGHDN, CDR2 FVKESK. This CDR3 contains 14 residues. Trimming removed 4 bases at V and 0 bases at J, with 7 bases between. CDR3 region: CASSRGLAKNIQYF. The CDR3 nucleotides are TGTGCCAGCAGCCGAGGACTAGCCAAAAACATTCAGTACTTC.

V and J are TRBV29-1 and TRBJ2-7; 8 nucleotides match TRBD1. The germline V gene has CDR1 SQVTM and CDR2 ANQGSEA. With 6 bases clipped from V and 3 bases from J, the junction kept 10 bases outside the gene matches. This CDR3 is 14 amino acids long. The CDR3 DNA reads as TGCAGCGTCTCCGGACAGGGCGGAAACTACGAGCAGTACTTC. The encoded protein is CSVSGQGGNYEQYF.

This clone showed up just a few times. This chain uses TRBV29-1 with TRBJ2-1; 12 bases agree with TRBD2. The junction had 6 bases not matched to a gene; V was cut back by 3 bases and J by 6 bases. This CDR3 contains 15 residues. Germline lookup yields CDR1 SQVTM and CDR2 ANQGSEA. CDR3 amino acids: CSVDLLAGGGNEQFF. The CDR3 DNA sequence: TGCAGCGTTGATTTGCTAGCGGGAGGGGGCAATGAGCAGTTCTTC.

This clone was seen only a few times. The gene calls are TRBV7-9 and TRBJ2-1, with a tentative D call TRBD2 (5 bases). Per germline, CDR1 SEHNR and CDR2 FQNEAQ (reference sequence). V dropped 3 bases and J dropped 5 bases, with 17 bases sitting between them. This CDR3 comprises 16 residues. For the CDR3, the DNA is TGTGCCAGCAGCTTCCCCCCAGGAGGTTCAGACAATGAGCAGTTCTTC. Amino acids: CASSFPPGGSDNEQFF.

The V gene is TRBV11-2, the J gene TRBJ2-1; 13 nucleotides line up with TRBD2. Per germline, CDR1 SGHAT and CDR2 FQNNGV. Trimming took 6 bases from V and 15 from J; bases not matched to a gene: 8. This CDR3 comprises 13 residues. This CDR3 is CASRRTSGRQGFF. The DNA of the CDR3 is TGTGCCAGCAGACGGACTAGCGGGAGACAAGGGTTCTTC.

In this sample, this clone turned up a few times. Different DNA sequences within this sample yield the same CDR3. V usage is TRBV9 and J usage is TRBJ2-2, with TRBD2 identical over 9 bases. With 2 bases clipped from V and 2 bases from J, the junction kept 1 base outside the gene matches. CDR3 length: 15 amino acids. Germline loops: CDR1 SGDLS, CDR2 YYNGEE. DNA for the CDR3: TGTGCCAGCAGCGTTAGCGGGAGTAACACCGGGGAGCTGTTTTTT. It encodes CASSVSGSNTGELFF.